This T cell receptor (beta chain) comes out of a study of T-cell memory formation after mild COVID-19. J was trimmed by 6 bases and V by 4 bases; bases with no gene match: 4. Germline V gene lookup returns CDR1 LGHDT and CDR2 YNNKEL (reference sequence). This CDR3 comprises 13 residues. TCRdb itself ran the 5' RACE reads through MiXCR, one entry per CDR3 protein. The table shows about 110,000 distinct CDR3 sequences, with roughly a sixth occurring only once. This clonotype was obtained from a man between 18 and 35 years old who had mild COVID-19 (a few samples of this study predate the infection). Cell type and time point are not known. The specimen sequenced was PBMCs or a T cell subset sorted from them (not recorded which). The V gene is TRBV3-1, the J gene TRBJ2-5; the match to TRBD1 covers 8 bases. The CDR3 sequence: CASSRGQGQTQYF. For the CDR3, the DNA is TGTGCCAGCAGCCGAGGACAGGGACAGACCCAGTACTTC.